This TCR beta chain came from a study of shared clonotypes between healthy human individuals. Study-level information: The study drew on a couple of women and three men aged 18 to 49 as donors.

The CDR3 contains 16 residues. Germline V gene lookup returns CDR1 SGHTA and CDR2 FQGTGA. Unmatched junction bases numbered 12, after V lost 4 bases and J lost 4 bases. The data were produced by immunoSEQ multiplex PCR, yet TCRdb's version contains in-frame clones alone and is incomplete. The data show roughly 2,300,000 clones, 80% to 95% seen once. The sequence was collected from a young man in good health. Some clones in this sample may be carry-over from other donors' samples. Sequenced material: naive CD4+ T cells from PBMCs. Described subset: CD45RA+ positively selected. The chain carries TRBV7-3 and TRBJ2-5; 7 bases map to TRBD2. CDR3 residues: CASSYPAGVEGETQYF. CDR3 nucleotide sequence: TGTGCCAGCAGCTACCCCGCGGGAGTGGAGGGAGAGACCCAGTACTTC.